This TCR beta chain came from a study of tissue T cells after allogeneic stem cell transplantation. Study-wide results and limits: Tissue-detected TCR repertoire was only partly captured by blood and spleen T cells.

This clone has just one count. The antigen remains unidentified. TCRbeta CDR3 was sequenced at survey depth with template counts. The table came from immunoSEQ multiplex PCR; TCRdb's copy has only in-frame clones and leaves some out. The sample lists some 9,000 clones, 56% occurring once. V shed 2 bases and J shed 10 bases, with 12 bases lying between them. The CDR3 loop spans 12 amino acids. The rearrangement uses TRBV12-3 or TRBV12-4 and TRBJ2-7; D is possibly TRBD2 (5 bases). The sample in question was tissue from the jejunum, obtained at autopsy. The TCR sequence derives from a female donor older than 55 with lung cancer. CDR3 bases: TGTGCCAGCAGTTTAAGCCCGCGGGTTCAGTACTTC. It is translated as CASSLSPRVQYF.